This record covers a single T cell receptor beta chain. Authors' analysis steps: Reference gene primers were amplified, and this amplification served to estimate nucleated cell counts. Some clones are missing from TCRdb's copy, which holds only in-frame ones; the method was immunoSEQ multiplex PCR. V, J and clone size were drawn from that table, and D and trimming were deduced from the DNA. The sample comprises 130,000 to 150,000 clones, more than 60% of which are singletons, and 1.9% rests with the top ten. The sample originates from a study of blood T cell repertoires in COVID-19. Study-level background: The cDNA or gDNA used as material had been derived from T cells, B-cell-depleted T cells, or PBMCs.

The V end lost 3 bases, the J end lost 4 bases, and 18 bases lay between the germline ends. Germline V gene sequence: CDR1 SGHTA, CDR2 FQGNSA. The CDR3 consists of 16 residues. Sequencing was carried out using peripheral blood. The source is a woman aged 55-70 years with acute or convalescent COVID-19. This rearrangement joins TRBV7-2 to TRBJ1-2; D is uncertain. The CDR3 reads CASSFSLDGPRYGYTF. CDR3 in DNA: TGTGCCAGCAGCTTCTCTCTAGACGGCCCCCGCTATGGCTACACCTTC.